This T cell receptor (beta chain) is from a study of blood T cell repertoires in COVID-19. Overall study context: Specimens from acute and convalescent COVID-19 originated in the United States, Italy and Spain. From T cells, B-cell-depleted T cells, or PBMCs came the material, which was cDNA or gDNA.

In the original processing: The authors estimated nucleated cell counts from reference gene primer amplification. Some clones are missing from TCRdb's copy, which holds only in-frame ones; the method was immunoSEQ multiplex PCR. That table gives V, J and clone size, and the DNA gave D and trimming. The repertoire holds over 85,000 clones, with around 85% as singletons. Germline V gene lookup returns CDR1 SGDLS and CDR2 YYNGEE. The CDR3 extends over 18 amino acids. Trimming left V 1 base short and J 0 bases short, with 17 bases between. The receptor comes from a human donor in a cohort sampled during active COVID-19. The sequenced sample was peripheral blood. J is TRBJ2-1 and V is TRBV9; D uncertain. The CDR3 loop is CASSVRQGGVSSYNEQFF. CDR3 DNA sequence: TGTGCCAGCAGCGTAAGGCAAGGCGGTGTTAGCTCCTACAATGAGCAGTTCTTC.